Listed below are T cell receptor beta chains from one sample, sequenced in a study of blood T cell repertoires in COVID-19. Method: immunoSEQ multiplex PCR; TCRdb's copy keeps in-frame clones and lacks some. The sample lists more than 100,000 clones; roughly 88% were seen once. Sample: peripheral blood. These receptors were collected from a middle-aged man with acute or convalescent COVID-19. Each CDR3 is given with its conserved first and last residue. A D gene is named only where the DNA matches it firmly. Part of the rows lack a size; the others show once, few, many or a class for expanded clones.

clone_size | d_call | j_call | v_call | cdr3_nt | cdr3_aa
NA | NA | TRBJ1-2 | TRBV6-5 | TGTGCCAGCGGAACTCGAGGTGGCGGCTACACCTTC | CASGTRGGGYTF
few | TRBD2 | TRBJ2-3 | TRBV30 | TGTGCCTGGAGTAATAGCGGGGGCACAGATACGCAGTATTTT | CAWSNSGGTDTQYF
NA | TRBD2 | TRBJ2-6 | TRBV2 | TGTGCCAGCAGTGGACTAGCGGGAAGTGGGGCCAACGTCCTGACTTTC | CASSGLAGSGANVLTF
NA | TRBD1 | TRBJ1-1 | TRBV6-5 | TGTGCCAGCAGTACGACAGGGGGCACTGAAGCTTTCTTT | CASSTTGGTEAFF
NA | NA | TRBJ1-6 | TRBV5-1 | TGCGCCAGCAGCTTGGACAGGGTCGGAAATTCACCCCTCCACTTT | CASSLDRVGNSPLHF
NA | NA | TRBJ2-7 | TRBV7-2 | TGTGCCAGCAGCACCCGAGGAGACCGGTACGAGCAGTACTTC | CASSTRGDRYEQYF
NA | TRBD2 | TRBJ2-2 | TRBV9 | TGTGCCAGCAGCGTATTTCCGGGAGGGATAGTTGACGCCGGGGAGCTGTTTTTT | CASSVFPGGIVDAGELFF
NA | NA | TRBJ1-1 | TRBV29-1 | TGCAGCGTCCTTTGGGGGGGAAACACTGAAGCTTTCTTT | CSVLWGGNTEAFF
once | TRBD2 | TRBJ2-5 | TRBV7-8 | TGTGCCAGCAGCCAGACTAGCGGGTACCAAGAGACCCAGTACTTC | CASSQTSGYQETQYF
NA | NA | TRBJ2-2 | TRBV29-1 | TGCAGCGTTCGCAGGGGTAGCACCGGGGAGCTGTTTTTT | CSVRRGSTGELFF
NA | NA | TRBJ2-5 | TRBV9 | TGTGCCAGCAGCGTAAATCCGAGGGAAGAGACCCAGTACTTC | CASSVNPREETQYF
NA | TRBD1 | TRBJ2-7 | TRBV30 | TGTGCCTGGAGTGACCAGGACAGGGACCCCTACGAGCAGTACTTC | CAWSDQDRDPYEQYF
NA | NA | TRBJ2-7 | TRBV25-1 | TGTGCCAGCCGGACAGCCTACGAGCAGTACTTC | CASRTAYEQYF
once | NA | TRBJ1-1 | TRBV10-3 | TGTGCCACACGGGAACCGAACACTGAAGCTTTCTTT | CATREPNTEAFF
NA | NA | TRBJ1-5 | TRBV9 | TGTGCCAGCAGCGTAGGAGAGTATAGCAATCAGCCCCAGCATTTT | CASSVGEYSNQPQHF
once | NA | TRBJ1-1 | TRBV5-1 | TGCGCCAGCAGTTCGCAGGGGACATTGGGCACTGAAGCTTTCTTT | CASSSQGTLGTEAFF
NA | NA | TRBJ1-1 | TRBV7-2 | TGTGCCAGCAGCCTGGCCCTGTACACTGAAGCTTTCTTT | CASSLALYTEAFF
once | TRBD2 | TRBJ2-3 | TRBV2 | TGTGCCAGCACCCTGACTAGCCCCACAGATACGCAGTATTTT | CASTLTSPTDTQYF
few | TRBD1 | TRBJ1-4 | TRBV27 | TGTGCCAGCAGTTCAACAGGGGGCTGGGATGAAAAACTGTTTTTT | CASSSTGGWDEKLFF
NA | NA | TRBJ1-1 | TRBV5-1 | TGCGCCAGCAGCCCAGGGGCAATGAACACTGAAGCTTTCTTT | CASSPGAMNTEAFF
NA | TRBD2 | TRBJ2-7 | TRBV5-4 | TGTGCCAGCAGCCAGACTAGCGGGAGGGCCAACACCGCCTACGAGCAGTACTTC | CASSQTSGRANTAYEQYF
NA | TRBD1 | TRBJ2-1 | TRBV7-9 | TGTGCCAGCAGCTTAGGCGACAGGGGTGGTAATGAGCAGTTCTTC | CASSLGDRGGNEQFF
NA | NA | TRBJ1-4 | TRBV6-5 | TGTGCCAGCAGTCAGGTCTCAACTAATGAAAAACTGTTTTTT | CASSQVSTNEKLFF
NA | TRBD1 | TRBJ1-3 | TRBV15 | TGTGCCACCAGCAGAGGGGGACAGGGGGCAATTGGAAACACCATATATTTT | CATSRGGQGAIGNTIYF
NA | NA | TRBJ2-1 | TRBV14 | TGTGCCAGCAGCCAAGCTAGAGGCAATGAGCAGTTCTTC | CASSQARGNEQFF
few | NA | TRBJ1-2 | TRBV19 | TGTGCCAGTAGTTGGGGGGTAAATGGCTACACCTTC | CASSWGVNGYTF
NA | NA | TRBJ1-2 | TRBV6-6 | TGTGCCAGCAGTTACTCGAGAGATAGTAACTATGGCTACACCTTC | CASSYSRDSNYGYTF
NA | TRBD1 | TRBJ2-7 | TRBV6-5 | TGTGCCAGCAGTTACGGGACAGGGGGCTCCTACGAGCAGTACTTC | CASSYGTGGSYEQYF
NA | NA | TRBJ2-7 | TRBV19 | TGTGCCAGTAGCTGGCGGGGGCCTCCCTACGAGCAGTACTTC | CASSWRGPPYEQYF
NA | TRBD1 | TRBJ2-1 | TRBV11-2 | TGTGCCAGCAGCTTTACGGACAGGGGGCGTAATGAGCAGTTCTTC | CASSFTDRGRNEQFF
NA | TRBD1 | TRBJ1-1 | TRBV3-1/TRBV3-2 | TGTGCCAGCAGCTTTACAGGGGGCAGGCGGAACACTGAAGCTTTCTTT | CASSFTGGRRNTEAFF
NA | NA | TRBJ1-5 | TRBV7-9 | TGTGCCAGCAGCTTCGGGACAAGCAATCAGCCCCAGCATTTT | CASSFGTSNQPQHF
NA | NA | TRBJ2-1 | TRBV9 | TGTGCCAGCAGCGTAGTCCCCCGGAATGAGCAGTTCTTC | CASSVVPRNEQFF
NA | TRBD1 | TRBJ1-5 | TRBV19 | TGTGCCACGGGGACAGGTGATAGCAATCAGCCCCAGCATTTT | CATGTGDSNQPQHF
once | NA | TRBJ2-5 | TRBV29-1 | TGCAGCGTTGAAGAGAGGCCGTCCTGGGAGGAGACCCAGTACTTC | CSVEERPSWEETQYF
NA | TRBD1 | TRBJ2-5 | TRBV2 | TGTGCCAGCGTACAGGGGGTGAGAGAGACCCAGTACTTC | CASVQGVRETQYF
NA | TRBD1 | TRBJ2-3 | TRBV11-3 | TGTGCCAGCAGCGGGACAGGGGGCCTAGATACGCAGTATTTT | CASSGTGGLDTQYF
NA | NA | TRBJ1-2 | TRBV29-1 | TGCAGCGCTGGGGGGGGCCCCCTTAACTATGGCTACACCTTC | CSAGGGPLNYGYTF
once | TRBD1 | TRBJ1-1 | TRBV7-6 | TGTGCCAGCAGCGGCGGACAGGGGGCGGACACTGAAGCTTTCTTT | CASSGGQGADTEAFF
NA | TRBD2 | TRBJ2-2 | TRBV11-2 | TGTGCCAGCAGCCCCCGGACATACAGGACTAGCGGGAACACCGGGGAGCTGTTTTTT | CASSPRTYRTSGNTGELFF
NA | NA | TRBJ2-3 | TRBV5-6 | TGTGCCAGCAGCTTGACTAGGGGCACAGATACGCAGTATTTT | CASSLTRGTDTQYF
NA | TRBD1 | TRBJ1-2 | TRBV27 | TGTGCCAGCAGTTTTAGGCAGGGGGATGGCTACACCTTC | CASSFRQGDGYTF
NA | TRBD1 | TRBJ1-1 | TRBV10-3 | TGTGCCATCAATGGGGACAGGGGGGATGAAGCTTTCTTT | CAINGDRGDEAFF
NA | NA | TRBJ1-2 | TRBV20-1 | TGCAGTGCTAGAGATACCCCAGGGGACACCTTC | CSARDTPGDTF
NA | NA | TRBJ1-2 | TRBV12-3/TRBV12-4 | TGTGCCAGCAGCCGGGGTTCTCCAGGTGGCTACACCTTC | CASSRGSPGGYTF
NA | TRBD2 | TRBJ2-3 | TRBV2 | TGTGCCAGCAGAAAAATTCGCCCGGGACTAGTCACAGATACGCAGTATTTT | CASRKIRPGLVTDTQYF
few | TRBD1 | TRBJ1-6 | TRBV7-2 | TGTGCCAGCAGCACCGGGACAGAAAATTCACCCCTCCACTTT | CASSTGTENSPLHF
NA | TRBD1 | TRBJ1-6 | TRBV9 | TGTGCCAGCAGCGTCGACAGGGGGGAATCACCCCTCCACTTT | CASSVDRGESPLHF